This T cell receptor beta chain was captured in a study of somatic mutations in cytotoxic T cells in rheumatoid arthritis. Regarding the study as a whole: Nobody knew which antigens the expanded CD8+ clones targeted.

About this clone: The antigen is unknown.

Trimming took 2 bases from V and 0 from J, leaving 5 bases between them. The CDR3 covers 14 residues. From germline, CDR1 is SGHRS and CDR2 YFSETQ. The method was immunoSEQ multiplex PCR; TCRdb's version includes in-frame clones alone and lacks a portion of them. The table lists 7,000 or so clones, 60% to 85% of them singletons. This receptor was obtained from an adult with rheumatoid arthritis. Specimen: CD8+ T cells sorted from blood. This sequence joins TRBV5-1 and TRBJ1-4; D gene unclear. The CDR3 DNA reads TGCGCCAGCAGCTTCAGCGCAACTAATGAAAAACTGTTTTTT. Its protein is CASSFSATNEKLFF.